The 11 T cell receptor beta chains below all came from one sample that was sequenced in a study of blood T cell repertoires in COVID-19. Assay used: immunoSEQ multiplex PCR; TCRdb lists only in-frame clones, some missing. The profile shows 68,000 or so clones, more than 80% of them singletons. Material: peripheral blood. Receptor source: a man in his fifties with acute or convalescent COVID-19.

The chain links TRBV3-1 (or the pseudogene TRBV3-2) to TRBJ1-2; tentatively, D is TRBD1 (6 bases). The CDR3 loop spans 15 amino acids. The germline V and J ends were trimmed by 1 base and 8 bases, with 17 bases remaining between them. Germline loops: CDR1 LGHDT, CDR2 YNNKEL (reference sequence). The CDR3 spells CASSQGETGLGGYTF. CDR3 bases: TGTGCCAGCAGCCAAGGGGAAACAGGGTTAGGGGGCTACACCTTC.

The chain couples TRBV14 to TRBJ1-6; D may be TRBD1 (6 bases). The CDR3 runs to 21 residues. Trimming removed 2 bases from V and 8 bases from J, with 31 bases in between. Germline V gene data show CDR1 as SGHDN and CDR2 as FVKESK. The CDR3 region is CASSQIPFGGAPNYADSPLHF. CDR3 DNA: TGTGCCAGCAGCCAAATCCCCTTTGGGGGGGCCCCTAATTATGCGGATTCACCCCTCCACTTT.

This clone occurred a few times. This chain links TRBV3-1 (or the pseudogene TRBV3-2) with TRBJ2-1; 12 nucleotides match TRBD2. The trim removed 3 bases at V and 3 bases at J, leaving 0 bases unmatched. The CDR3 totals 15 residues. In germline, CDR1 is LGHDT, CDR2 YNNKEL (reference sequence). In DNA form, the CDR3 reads TGTGCCAGCAGCCAGACTAGCGGGAGCTACAATGAGCAGTTCTTC. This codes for CASSQTSGSYNEQFF.

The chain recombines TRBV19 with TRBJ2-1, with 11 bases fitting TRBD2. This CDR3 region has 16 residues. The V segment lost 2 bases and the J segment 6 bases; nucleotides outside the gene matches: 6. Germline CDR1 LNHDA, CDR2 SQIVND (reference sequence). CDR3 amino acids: CASSIQLAGDGNEQFF. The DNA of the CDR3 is TGTGCCAGTAGTATACAACTAGCGGGAGATGGCAATGAGCAGTTCTTC. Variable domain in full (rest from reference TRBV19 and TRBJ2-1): DGGITQSPKYLFRKEGQNVTLSCEQNLNHDAMYWYRQDPGQGLRLIYYSQIVNDFQKGDIAEGYSVSREKKESFPLTVTSAQKNPTAFYLCASSIQLAGDGNEQFFGPGTRLTVL.

In DNA, the CDR3 is TGCAGCGTTGAAGGCAGGGATGGCTACACCTTC. This gives the protein CSVEGRDGYTF. V usage is TRBV29-1 and J usage is TRBJ1-2, with a weak D call TRBD1 (5 bases). The CDR3 is made up of 11 amino acids. Germline CDR1 and CDR2: SQVTM and ANQGSEA. Trimming took 1 base from V and 6 from J, leaving 6 bases between them.

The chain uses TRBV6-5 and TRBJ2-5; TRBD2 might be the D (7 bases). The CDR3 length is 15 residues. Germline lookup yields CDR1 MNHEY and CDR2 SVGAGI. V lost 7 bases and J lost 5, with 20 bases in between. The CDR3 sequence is CASTMTHRGGETQYF. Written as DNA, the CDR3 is TGTGCCAGCACAATGACTCATAGGGGGGGGGAGACCCAGTACTTC.

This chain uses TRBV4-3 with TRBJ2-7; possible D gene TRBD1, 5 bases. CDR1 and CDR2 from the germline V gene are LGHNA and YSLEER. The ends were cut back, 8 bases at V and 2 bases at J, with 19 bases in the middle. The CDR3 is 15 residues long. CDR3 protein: CASPKDKPNPYEQYF. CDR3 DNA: TGCGCCAGCCCCAAGGACAAGCCAAACCCCTACGAGCAGTACTTC.

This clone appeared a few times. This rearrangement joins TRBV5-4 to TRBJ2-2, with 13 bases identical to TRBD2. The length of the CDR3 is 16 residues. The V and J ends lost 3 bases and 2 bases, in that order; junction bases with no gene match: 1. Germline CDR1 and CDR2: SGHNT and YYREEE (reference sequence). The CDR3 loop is CASSSGLAGNTGELFF. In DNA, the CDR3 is TGTGCCAGCAGCTCGGGACTAGCGGGAAACACCGGGGAGCTGTTTTTT.

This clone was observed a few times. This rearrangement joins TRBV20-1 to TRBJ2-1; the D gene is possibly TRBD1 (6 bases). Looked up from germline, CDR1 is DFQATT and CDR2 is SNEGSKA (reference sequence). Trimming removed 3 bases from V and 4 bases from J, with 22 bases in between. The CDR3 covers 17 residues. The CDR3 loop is CSASGSEQGRPYNEQFF. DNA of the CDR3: TGCAGTGCTAGTGGGTCAGAACAGGGAAGGCCATACAATGAGCAGTTCTTC.

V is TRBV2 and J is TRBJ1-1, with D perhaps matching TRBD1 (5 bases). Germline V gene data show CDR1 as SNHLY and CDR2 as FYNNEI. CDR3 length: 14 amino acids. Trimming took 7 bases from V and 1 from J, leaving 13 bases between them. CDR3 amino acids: CASNARDSNTEAFF. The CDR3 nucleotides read TGTGCCAGCAATGCCAGGGATTCGAACACTGAAGCTTTCTTT. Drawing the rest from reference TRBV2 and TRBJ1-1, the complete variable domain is EPEVTQTPSHQVTQMGQEVILRCVPISNHLYFYWYRQILGQKVEFLVSFYNNEISEKSEIFDDQFSVERPDGSNFTLKIRSTKLEDSAMYFCASNARDSNTEAFFGQGTRLTVV.

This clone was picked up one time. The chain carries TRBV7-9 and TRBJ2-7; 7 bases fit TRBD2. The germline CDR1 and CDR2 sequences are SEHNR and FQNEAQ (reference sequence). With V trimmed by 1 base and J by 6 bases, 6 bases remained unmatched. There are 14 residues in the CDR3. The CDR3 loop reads CASSLGGGSGEQYV. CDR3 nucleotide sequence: TGTGCCAGCAGCTTAGGGGGCGGGAGCGGCGAGCAGTACGTC.